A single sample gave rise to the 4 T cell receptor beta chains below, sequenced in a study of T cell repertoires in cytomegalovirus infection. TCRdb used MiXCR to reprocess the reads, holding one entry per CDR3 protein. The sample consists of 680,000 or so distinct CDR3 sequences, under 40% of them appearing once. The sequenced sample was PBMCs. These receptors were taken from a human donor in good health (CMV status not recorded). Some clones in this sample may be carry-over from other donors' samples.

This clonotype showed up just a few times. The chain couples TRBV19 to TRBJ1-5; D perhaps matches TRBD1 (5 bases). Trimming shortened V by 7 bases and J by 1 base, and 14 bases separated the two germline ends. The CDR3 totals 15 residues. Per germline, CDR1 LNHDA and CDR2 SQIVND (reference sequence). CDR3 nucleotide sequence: TGTGCCAGTACCATGGGGCAGCCCAGCAATCAGCCCCAGCATTTT. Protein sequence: CASTMGQPSNQPQHF.

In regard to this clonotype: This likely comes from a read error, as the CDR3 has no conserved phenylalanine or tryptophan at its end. CDR3 DNA: TGTGCCAGCAGTTACAAGGGATTCTCCTATGGCTACACCTTA. This sequence encodes CASSYKGFSYGYTL. The chain has TRBV6-6 and TRBJ1-2; D is ambiguous. V lost 2 bases to trimming and J lost 4 bases, with 11 bases between them. CDR1 MNHNY and CDR2 SVGAGI come from the germline V gene (reference sequence). This CDR3 has 14 residues.

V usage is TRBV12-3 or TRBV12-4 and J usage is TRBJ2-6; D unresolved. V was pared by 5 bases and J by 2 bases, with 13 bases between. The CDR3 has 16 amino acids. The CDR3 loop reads CASSPPHQAGANVLTF. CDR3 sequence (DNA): TGTGCCAGCAGTCCCCCCCACCAAGCTGGGGCCAACGTCCTGACTTTC.

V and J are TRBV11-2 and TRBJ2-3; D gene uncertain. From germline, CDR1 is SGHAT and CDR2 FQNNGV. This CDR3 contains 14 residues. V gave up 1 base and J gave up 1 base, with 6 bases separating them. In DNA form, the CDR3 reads TGTGCCAGCAGCTTAGTATCCCGCACAGATACGCAGTATTTT. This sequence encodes CASSLVSRTDTQYF.